The rows below give T cell receptor beta chains drawn from one sample of a study of T cell changes during pregnancy in multiple sclerosis. TCRdb's table, derived via immunoSEQ multiplex PCR, lists solely in-frame clones and lacks some. The sample carries 100,000 or so clones, just under 95% recorded once. The sample consisted of peripheral blood, taken in the first trimester of pregnancy. These receptors all come from a female donor with multiple sclerosis, enrolled in a pregnancy study. Both conserved end residues are part of each CDR3. The D gene is left open where the match is weak.

d_gene	j_gene	v_gene	CDR3aa
TRBD1	TRBJ2-7	TRBV6-5	CASSTRTGKIYEQYF
.	TRBJ2-1	TRBV29-1	CSVGPSPIEQFF
TRBD2	TRBJ2-5	TRBV6-5	CASMRAGGRETQYF
TRBD2	TRBJ2-1	TRBV5-6	CASSLPSGPYNEQFF
.	TRBJ2-1	TRBV6-1	CASSEARVGGRSEQFF
TRBD2	TRBJ2-1	TRBV19	CASNSGVGAGVGNEQFF
TRBD1	TRBJ2-7	TRBV19	CASSVDRGPYEQYF
.	TRBJ1-2	TRBV4-1	CASSQETGPEIYGYTF
TRBD2	TRBJ2-3	TRBV5-1	CASSLLAGASTDTQYF
TRBD1	TRBJ2-1	TRBV9	CASSEQGRGSYNEQFF
.	TRBJ2-5	TRBV18	CASSPPRSQETQYF
TRBD2	TRBJ2-1	TRBV6-5	CASRLGTSGINEQFF
.	TRBJ1-5	TRBV15	CATSSRGSNQPQHF
.	TRBJ2-2	TRBV7-9	CASSYTTDRINTGELFF
.	TRBJ2-2	TRBV4-1	CASSQDLRNTGELFF
TRBD2	TRBJ2-5	TRBV11-2	CASSLAGGFETQYF
TRBD2	TRBJ2-7	TRBV19	CASSIDASGDYEQYF
TRBD2	TRBJ2-1	TRBV19	CASSMGGVSYNEQFF
.	TRBJ2-2	TRBV5-4	CASSREWFTGELFF
.	TRBJ1-1	TRBV7-9	CASSARTVNTEAFF
TRBD1	TRBJ1-1	TRBV7-6	CASSLDPGTANTEAFF
.	TRBJ1-2	TRBV2	CASSREVGAQGYTF
.	TRBJ2-7	TRBV6-1	CASSEGVGQRRSYEQYF
.	TRBJ2-2	TRBV27	CASRSIGELFF
.	TRBJ1-2	TRBV27	CASSPLTGGSQGGEYGYTF
TRBD1	TRBJ2-7	TRBV7-9	CASSTKGQGHEQYF
.	TRBJ1-1	TRBV19	CASSGHSEGYTEAFF
.	TRBJ1-1	TRBV7-3	CASSLFPVTGEKGVETEAFF
TRBD2	TRBJ2-3	TRBV29-1	CSVFGLVADTQYF